The text below deals with one T cell receptor beta chain. Its antigen is as yet unknown. This specimen belongs to a study of vaccination effects on CD4 cells after COVID-19. Clones were sequenced by immunoSEQ multiplex PCR, and TCRdb holds only the in-frame ones, with some missing. The table includes over 30,000 clones, roughly four fifths detected once. Findings and caveats of the study: Healthy vaccinees showed cross-reactivity with common cold coronaviruses in only 1 of 255 vaccine-induced clones. Marked clonal contraction was seen late after vaccination (in both infection- and vaccine-induced clones).

Germline V CDR1 and CDR2: KGHSH, LQKENI. Trimming removed 3 bases at V and 0 bases at J, with 14 bases between. This CDR3 region has 16 residues. Before sequencing took place, the ViraFEST assay used viral peptide pools to expand antigen-specific CD4+ T cells. Isolating CD4+ T cells followed approximately 11 days of culture. The vaccine given was either BNT162b2 or mRNA-1273, in two doses. Nobody among the vaccine recipients had prior SARS-CoV-2 infection (nucleocapsid antibodies were negative). This rearrangement joins TRBV18 to TRBJ2-5; weak D call: TRBD1 (6 bases). This TCR was recovered from a human donor who received a COVID-19 vaccine. Some clones in this sample may be carry-over from other donors' samples. This material consisted of CD4+ T cells from PBMCs cultured with HCoV-NL63 spike peptides, taken after COVID-19 vaccination. CDR3 DNA: TGTGCCAGCTCACCTACACAGGGCGCGTACCAAGAGACCCAGTACTTC. It is translated as CASSPTQGAYQETQYF. Looking up the rest from reference TRBV18 and TRBJ2-5 gives the full variable domain: NAGVMQNPRHLVRRRGQEARLRCSPMKGHSHVYWYRQLPEEGLKFMVYLQKENIIDESGMPKERFSAEFPKEGPSILRIQQVVRGDSAAYFCASSPTQGAYQETQYFGPGTRLLVL.